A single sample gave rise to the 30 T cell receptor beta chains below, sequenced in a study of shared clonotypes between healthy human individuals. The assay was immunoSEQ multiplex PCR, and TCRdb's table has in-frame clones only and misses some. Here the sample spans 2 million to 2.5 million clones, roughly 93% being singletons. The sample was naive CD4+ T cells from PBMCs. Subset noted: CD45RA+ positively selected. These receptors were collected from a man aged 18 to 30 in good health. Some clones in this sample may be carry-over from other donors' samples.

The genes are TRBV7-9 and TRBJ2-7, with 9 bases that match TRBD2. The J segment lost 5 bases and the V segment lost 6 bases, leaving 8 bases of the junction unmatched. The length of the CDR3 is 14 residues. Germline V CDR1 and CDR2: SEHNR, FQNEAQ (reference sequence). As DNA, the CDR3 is TGTGCCAGCAGGTCCGGGACTAGCACCCACGAGCAGTACTTC. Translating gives CASRSGTSTHEQYF.

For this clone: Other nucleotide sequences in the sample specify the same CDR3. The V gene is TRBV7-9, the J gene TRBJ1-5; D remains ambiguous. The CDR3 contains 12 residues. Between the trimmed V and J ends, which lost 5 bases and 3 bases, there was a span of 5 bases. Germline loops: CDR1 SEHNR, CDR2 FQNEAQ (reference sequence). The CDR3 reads CASSPPNQPQHF. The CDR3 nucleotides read TGTGCCAGCAGCCCCCCCAATCAGCCCCAGCATTTT.

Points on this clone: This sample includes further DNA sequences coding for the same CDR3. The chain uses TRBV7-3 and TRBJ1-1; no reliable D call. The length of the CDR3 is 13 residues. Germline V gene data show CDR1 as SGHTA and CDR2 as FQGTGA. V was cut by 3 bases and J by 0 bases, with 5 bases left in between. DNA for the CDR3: TGTGCCAGCAGCTTCGATCTGAACACTGAAGCTTTCTTT. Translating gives CASSFDLNTEAFF. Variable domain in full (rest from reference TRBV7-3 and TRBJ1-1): GAGVSQTPSNKVTEKGKYVELRCDPISGHTALYWYRQSLGQGPEFLIYFQGTGAADDSGLPNDRFFAVRPEGSVSTLKIQRTERGDSAVYLCASSFDLNTEAFFGQGTRLTVV.

The CDR3 sequence is CASSLSGWSGNQPQHF. The CDR3, as DNA: TGTGCCAGCTCTTTATCGGGTTGGAGTGGCAATCAGCCCCAGCATTTT. This chain links TRBV28 with TRBJ1-5, with D unresolved. V dropped 8 bases and J dropped 2 bases, with 19 bases sitting between them. Germline loops: CDR1 MDHEN, CDR2 SYDVKM. The CDR3 consists of 16 residues.

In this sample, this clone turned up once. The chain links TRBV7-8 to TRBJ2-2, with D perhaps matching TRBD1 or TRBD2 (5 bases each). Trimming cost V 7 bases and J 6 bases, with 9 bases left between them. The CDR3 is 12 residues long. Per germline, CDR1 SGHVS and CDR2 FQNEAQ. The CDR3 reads CASNQGAGELFF. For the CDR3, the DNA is TGTGCCAGCAACCAGGGAGCCGGGGAGCTGTTTTTT.

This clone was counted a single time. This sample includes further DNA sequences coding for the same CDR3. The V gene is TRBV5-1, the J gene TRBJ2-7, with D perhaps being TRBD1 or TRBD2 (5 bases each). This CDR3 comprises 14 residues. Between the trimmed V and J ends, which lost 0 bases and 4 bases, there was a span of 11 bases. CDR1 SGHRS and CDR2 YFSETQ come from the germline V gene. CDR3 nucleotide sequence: TGCGCCAGCAGCTTGGCCGGGACGGATTACGAGCAGTACTTC. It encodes CASSLAGTDYEQYF.

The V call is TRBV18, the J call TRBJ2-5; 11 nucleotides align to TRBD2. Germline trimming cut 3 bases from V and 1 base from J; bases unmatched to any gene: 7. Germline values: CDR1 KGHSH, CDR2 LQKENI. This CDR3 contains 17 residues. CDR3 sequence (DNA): TGTGCCAGCTCACCCAATACCGGGACTAGCGGCCAAGAGACCCAGTACTTC. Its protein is CASSPNTGTSGQETQYF. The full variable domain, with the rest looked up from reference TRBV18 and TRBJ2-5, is NAGVMQNPRHLVRRRGQEARLRCSPMKGHSHVYWYRQLPEEGLKFMVYLQKENIIDESGMPKERFSAEFPKEGPSILRIQQVVRGDSAAYFCASSPNTGTSGQETQYFGPGTRLLVL.

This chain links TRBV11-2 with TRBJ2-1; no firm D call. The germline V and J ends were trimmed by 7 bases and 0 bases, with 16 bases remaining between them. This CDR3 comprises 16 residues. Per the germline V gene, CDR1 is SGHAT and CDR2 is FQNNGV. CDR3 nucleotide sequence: TGTGCCAGCATCCTTAGGTGGGCTAGCTCCTACAATGAGCAGTTCTTC. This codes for CASILRWASSYNEQFF. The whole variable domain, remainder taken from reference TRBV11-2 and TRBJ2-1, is EAGVAQSPRYKIIEKRQSVAFWCNPISGHATLYWYQQILGQGPKLLIQFQNNGVVDDSQLPKDRFSAERLKGVDSTLKIQPAKLEDSAVYLCASILRWASSYNEQFFGPGTRLTVL.

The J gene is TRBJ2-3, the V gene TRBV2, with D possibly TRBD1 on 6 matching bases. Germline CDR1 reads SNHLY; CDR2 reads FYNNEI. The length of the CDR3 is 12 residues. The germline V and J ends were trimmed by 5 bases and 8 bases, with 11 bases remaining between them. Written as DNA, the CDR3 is TGTGCCAGCAGTACAGGGTGGGGTACGCAGTATTTT. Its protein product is CASSTGWGTQYF.

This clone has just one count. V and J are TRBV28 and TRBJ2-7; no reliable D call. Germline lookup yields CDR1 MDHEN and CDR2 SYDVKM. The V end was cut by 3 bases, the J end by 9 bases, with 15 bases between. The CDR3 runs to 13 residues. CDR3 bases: TGTGCCAGCAGTTTCGAAACACCCCCTGGGCAGTACTTC. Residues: CASSFETPPGQYF.

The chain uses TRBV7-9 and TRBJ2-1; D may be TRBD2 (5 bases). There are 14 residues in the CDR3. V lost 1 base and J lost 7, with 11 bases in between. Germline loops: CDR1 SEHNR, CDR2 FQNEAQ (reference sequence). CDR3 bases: TGTGCCAGCAGCTTAGTAGCAGCGGCTAATGAGCAGTTCTTC. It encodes CASSLVAAANEQFF.

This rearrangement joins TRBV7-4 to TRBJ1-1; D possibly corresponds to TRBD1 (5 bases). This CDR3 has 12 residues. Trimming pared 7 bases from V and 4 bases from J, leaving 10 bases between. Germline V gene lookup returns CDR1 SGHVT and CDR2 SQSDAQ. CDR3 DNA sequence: TGTGCCAGCAACGCGGGGGGCACTGAAGCTTTCTTT. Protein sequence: CASNAGGTEAFF.

CDR3 loop: CASSLTGRGYGYTF. As DNA, the CDR3 is TGTGCCAGCAGTTTGACAGGGCGAGGCTATGGCTACACCTTC. The chain combines TRBV28 with TRBJ1-2, with TRBD1 matching 7 bases. The CDR3 is made up of 14 amino acids. V gave up 3 bases and J gave up 4 bases; unmatched junction bases: 5. Germline V gene sequence: CDR1 MDHEN, CDR2 SYDVKM.

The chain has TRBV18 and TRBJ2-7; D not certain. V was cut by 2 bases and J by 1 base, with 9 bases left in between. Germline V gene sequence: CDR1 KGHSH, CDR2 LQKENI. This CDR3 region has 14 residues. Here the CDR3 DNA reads TGTGCCAGCTCACCAGGGTTTAAGTCCTACGAGCAGTACTTC. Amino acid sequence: CASSPGFKSYEQYF.

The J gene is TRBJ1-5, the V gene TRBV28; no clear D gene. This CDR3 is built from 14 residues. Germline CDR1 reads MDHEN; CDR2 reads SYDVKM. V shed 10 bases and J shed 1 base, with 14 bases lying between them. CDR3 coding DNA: TGTGCCACCCTCGGTAGTCTGAGCAATCAGCCCCAGCATTTT. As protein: CATLGSLSNQPQHF.

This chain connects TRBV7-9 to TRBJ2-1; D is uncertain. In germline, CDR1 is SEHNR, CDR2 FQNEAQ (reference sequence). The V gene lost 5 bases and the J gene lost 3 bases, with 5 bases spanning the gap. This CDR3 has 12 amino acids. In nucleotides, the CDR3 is TGTGCCAGCAGCCAATACTACAATGAGCAGTTCTTC. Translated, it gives CASSQYYNEQFF.

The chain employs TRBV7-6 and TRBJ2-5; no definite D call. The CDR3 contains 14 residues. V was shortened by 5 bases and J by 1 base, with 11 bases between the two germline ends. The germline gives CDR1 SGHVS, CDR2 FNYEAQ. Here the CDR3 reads CASSLKVVQETQYF. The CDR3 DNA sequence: TGTGCCAGCAGCCTCAAGGTAGTCCAAGAGACCCAGTACTTC.

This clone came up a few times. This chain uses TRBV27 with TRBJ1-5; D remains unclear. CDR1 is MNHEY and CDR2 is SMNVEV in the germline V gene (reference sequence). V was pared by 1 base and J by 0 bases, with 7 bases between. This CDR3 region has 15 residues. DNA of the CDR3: TGTGCCAGCAGTTTATTAGGGCGTAGCAATCAGCCCCAGCATTTT. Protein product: CASSLLGRSNQPQHF.

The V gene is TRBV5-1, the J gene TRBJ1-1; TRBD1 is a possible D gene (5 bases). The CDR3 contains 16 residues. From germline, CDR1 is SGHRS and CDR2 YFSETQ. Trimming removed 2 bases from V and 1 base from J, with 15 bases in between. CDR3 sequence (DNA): TGCGCCAGCAGCTTTGAGGGCAGGGCTTGGAACACTGAAGCTTTCTTT. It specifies CASSFEGRAWNTEAFF.

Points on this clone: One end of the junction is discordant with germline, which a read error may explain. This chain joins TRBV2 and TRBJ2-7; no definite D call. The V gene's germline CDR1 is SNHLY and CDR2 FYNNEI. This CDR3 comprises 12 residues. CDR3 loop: CASSEAFGRTDF. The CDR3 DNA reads TGTGCCAGCAGTGAAGCTTTCGGCAGAACGGACTTC.

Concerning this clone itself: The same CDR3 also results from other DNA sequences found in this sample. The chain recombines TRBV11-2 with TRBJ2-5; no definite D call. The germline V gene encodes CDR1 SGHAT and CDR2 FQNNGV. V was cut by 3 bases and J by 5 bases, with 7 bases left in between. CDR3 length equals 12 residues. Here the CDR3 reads CASSLQGETQYF. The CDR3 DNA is TGTGCCAGCAGCTTGCAAGGGGAGACCCAGTACTTC.

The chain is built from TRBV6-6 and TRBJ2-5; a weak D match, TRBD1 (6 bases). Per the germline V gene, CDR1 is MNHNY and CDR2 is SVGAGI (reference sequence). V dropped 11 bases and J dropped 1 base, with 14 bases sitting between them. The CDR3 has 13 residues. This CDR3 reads CAGRVGAQETQYF. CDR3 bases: TGTGCCGGACGCGTGGGGGCCCAAGAGACCCAGTACTTC.

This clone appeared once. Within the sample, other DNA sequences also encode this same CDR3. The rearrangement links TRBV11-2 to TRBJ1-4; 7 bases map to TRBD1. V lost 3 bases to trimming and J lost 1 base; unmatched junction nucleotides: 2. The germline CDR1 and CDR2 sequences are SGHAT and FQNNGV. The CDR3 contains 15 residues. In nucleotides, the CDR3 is TGTGCCAGCAGCTTTACAGGGGTAACTAATGAAAAACTGTTTTTT. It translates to CASSFTGVTNEKLFF.

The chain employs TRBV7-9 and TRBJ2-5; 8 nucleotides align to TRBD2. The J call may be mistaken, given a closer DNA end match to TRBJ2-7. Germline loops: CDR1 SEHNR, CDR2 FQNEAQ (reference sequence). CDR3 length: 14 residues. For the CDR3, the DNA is TGTGCCAGCAGCTTAGGGAGCGGGGGCAACGAGCAGTACTTC. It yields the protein CASSLGSGGNEQYF.

CDR3 DNA sequence: TGTGCCAGCAGCCTCGCCGGGGCTAGCGGGACTTACAATGAGCAGTTCTTC. As protein: CASSLAGASGTYNEQFF. The chain uses TRBV28 and TRBJ2-1; TRBD2 matches at 9 bases. The CDR3 loop spans 17 amino acids. Germline loops: CDR1 MDHEN, CDR2 SYDVKM. With 6 bases clipped from V and 4 bases from J, the junction kept 13 bases outside the gene matches.

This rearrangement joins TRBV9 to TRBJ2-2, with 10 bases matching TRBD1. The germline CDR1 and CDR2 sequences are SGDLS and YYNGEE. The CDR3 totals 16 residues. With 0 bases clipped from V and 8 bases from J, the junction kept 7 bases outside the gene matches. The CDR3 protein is CASSVAPGTGEGELFF. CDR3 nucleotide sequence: TGTGCCAGCAGCGTAGCTCCCGGGACAGGGGAGGGGGAGCTGTTTTTT. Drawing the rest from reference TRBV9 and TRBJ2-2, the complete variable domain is DSGVTQTPKHLITATGQRVTLRCSPRSGDLSVYWYQQSLDQGLQFLIQYYNGEERAKGNILERFSAQQFPDLHSELNLSSLELGDSALYFCASSVAPGTGEGELFFGEGSRLTVL.

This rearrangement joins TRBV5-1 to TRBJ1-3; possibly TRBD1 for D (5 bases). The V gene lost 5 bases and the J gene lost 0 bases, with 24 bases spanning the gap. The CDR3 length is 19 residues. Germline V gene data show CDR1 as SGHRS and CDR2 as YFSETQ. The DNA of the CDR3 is TGCGCCAGCAGTCACACCGGGACCTATGACTTTTTCTCTGGAAACACCATATATTTT. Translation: CASSHTGTYDFFSGNTIYF.

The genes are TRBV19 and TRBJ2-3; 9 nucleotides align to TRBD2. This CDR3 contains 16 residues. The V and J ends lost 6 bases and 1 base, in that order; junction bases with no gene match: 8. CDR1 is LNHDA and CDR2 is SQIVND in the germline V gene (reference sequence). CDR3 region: CASRGTSLARTDTQYF. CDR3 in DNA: TGTGCCAGTAGGGGGACTAGCTTAGCCCGCACAGATACGCAGTATTTT.

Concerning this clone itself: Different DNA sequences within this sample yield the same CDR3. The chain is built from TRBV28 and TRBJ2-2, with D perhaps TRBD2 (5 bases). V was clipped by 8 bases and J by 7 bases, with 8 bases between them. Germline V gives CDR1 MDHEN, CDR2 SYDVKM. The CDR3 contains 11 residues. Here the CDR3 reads CASRAGGELFF. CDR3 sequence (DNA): TGTGCCAGCCGGGCGGGCGGGGAGCTGTTTTTT.

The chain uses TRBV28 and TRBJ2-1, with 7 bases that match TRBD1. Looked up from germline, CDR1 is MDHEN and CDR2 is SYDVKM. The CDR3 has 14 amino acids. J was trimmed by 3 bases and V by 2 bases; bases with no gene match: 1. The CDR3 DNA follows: TGTGCCAGCAGTTTAAGACAGGGCTACAATGAGCAGTTCTTC. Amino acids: CASSLRQGYNEQFF.